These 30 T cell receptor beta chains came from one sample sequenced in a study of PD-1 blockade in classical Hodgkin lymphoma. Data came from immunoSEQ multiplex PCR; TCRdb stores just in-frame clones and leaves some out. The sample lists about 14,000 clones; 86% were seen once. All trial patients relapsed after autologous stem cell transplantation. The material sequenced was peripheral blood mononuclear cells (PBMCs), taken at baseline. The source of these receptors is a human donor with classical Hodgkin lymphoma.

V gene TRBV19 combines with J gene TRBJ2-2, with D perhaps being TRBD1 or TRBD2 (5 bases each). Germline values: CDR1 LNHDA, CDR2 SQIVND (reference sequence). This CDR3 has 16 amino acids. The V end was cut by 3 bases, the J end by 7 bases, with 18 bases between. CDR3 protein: CASSIFGAPGDGELFF. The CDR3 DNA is TGTGCCAGTAGTATCTTTGGGGCCCCCGGGGACGGGGAGCTGTTTTTT.

The CDR3 coding sequence is TGCGCCAGCGCAACAGCAGGACGGAGCTATGGCTACACCTTC. Its translation: CASATAGRSYGYTF. This rearrangement joins TRBV4-1 to TRBJ1-2, with D hard to call. Germline values: CDR1 MGHRA, CDR2 YSYEKL. The V end lost 8 bases, the J end lost 4 bases, and 17 bases lay between the germline ends. The length of the CDR3 is 14 residues.

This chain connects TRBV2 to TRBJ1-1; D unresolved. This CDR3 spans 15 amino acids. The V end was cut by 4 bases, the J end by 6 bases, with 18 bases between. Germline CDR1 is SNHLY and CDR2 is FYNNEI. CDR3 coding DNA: TGTGCCAGCAGTGTGGACGGCGGGTCGACCTCTGAAGCTTTCTTT. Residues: CASSVDGGSTSEAFF.

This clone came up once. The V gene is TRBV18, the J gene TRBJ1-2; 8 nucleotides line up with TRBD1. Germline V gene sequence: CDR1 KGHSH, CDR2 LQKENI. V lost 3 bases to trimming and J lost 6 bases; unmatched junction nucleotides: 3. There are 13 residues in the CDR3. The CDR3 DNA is TGTGCCAGCTCACCCGGACAGGGAGATGGCTACACCTTC. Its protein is CASSPGQGDGYTF.

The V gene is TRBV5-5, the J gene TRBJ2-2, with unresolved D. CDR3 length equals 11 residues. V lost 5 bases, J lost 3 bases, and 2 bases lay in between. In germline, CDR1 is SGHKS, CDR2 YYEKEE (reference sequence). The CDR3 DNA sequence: TGTGCCAGCAGTTACACCGGGGAGCTGTTTTTT. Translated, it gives CASSYTGELFF.

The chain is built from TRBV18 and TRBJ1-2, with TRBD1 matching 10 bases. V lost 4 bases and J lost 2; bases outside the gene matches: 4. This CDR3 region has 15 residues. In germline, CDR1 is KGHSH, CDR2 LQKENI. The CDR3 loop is CASSQDRGVNYGYTF. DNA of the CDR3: TGTGCCAGCTCACAGGACAGGGGGGTCAACTATGGCTACACCTTC.

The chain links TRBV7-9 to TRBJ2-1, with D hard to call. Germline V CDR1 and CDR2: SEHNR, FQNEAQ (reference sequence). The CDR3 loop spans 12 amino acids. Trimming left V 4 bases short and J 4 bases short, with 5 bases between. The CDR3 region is CASSSYYNEQFF. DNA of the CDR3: TGTGCCAGCAGCTCCTATTACAATGAGCAGTTCTTC.

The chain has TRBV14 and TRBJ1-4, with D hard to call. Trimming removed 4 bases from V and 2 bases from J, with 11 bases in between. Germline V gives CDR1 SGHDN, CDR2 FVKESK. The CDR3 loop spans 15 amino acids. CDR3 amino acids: CASSPFGSTNEKLFF. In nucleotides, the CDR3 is TGTGCCAGCAGCCCGTTCGGATCGACTAATGAAAAACTGTTTTTT.

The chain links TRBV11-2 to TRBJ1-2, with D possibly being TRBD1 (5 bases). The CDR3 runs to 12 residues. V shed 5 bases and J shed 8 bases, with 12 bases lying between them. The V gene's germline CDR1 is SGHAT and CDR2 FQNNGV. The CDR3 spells CASSLAGGGYTF. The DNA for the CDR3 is TGTGCCAGCAGCCTTGCTGGGGGAGGCTACACCTTC.

CDR3 region: CASSPPTGQGTEAFF. The CDR3 region has the DNA TGTGCCAGCTCACCCCCGACAGGCCAAGGGACTGAAGCTTTCTTT. The chain couples TRBV18 to TRBJ1-1; D might be TRBD1 (6 bases). Deletions cut 3 bases from V and 5 bases from J, with 16 bases between. The germline V gene encodes CDR1 KGHSH and CDR2 LQKENI. The CDR3 is 15 amino acids. The full variable domain, rest sourced from reference TRBV18 and TRBJ1-1, is NAGVMQNPRHLVRRRGQEARLRCSPMKGHSHVYWYRQLPEEGLKFMVYLQKENIIDESGMPKERFSAEFPKEGPSILRIQQVVRGDSAAYFCASSPPTGQGTEAFFGQGTRLTVV.

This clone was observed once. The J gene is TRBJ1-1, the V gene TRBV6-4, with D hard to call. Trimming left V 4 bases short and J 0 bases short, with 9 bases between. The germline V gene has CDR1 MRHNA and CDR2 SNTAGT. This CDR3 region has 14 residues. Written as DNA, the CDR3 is TGTGCCAGCAGTGGGAACCGGATGAACACTGAAGCTTTCTTT. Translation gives CASSGNRMNTEAFF.

CDR3 sequence (DNA): TGTGCCAGCAGCTTAGCCGGCAGGGGCGTGGGTGGCTACACCTTC. It encodes CASSLAGRGVGGYTF. The genes are TRBV7-2 and TRBJ1-2, with D possibly TRBD1 on 6 matching bases. The CDR3 has 15 residues. Germline CDR1 reads SGHTA; CDR2 reads FQGNSA. The V gene lost 0 bases and the J gene lost 7 bases, with 15 bases spanning the gap.

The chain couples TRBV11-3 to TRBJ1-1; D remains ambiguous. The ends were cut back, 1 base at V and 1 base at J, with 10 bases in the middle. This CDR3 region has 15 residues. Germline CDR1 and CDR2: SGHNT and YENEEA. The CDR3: CASSLAGIWNTEAFF. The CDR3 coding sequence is TGTGCCAGCAGCTTAGCCGGGATATGGAACACTGAAGCTTTCTTT.

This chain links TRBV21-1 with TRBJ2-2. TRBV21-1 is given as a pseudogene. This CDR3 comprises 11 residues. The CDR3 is CASKSTGELFF. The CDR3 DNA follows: TGTGCCAGCAAAAGCACCGGGGAGCTGTTTTTT.

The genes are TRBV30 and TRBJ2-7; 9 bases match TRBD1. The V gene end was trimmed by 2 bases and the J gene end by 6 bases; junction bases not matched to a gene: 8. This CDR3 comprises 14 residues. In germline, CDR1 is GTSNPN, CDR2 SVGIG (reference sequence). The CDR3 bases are TGTGCCTGGAGTACCGGGACAGGGACCACCGAGCAGTACTTC. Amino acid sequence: CAWSTGTGTTEQYF.

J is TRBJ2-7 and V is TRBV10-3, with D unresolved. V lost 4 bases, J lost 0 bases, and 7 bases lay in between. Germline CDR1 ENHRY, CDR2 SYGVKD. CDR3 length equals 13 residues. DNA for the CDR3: TGTGCCATCAGTGGGTCGGTCTCCTACGAGCAGTACTTC. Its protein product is CAISGSVSYEQYF.

CDR3 amino acids: CASRLAGGLTDTQYF. The CDR3 DNA sequence: TGTGCCAGCAGGCTAGCGGGGGGGCTCACAGATACGCAGTATTTT. The V call is TRBV5-4, the J call TRBJ2-3; TRBD2 agrees at 12 bases. The length of the CDR3 is 15 residues. Per the germline V gene, CDR1 is SGHNT and CDR2 is YYREEE (reference sequence). Trimming removed 5 bases from V and 2 bases from J; junction bases left unmatched: 3.

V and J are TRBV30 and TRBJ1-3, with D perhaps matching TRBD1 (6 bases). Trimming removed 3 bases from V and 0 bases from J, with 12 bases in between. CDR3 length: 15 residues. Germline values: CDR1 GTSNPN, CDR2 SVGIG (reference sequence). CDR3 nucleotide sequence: TGTGCCTGGAGGATGGGACATCTCTCTGGAAACACCATATATTTT. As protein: CAWRMGHLSGNTIYF.

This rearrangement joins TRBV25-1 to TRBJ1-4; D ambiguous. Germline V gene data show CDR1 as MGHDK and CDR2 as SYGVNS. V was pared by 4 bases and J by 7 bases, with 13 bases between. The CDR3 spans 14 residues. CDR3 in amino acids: CASSVPTAGEKLFF. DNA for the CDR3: TGTGCCAGCAGTGTGCCCACCGCCGGTGAAAAACTGTTTTTT.

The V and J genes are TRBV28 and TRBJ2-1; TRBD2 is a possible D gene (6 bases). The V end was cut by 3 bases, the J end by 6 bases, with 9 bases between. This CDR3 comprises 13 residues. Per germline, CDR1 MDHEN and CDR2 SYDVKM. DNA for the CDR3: TGTGCCAGCAGTTTGCCGGAGGGCAATGAGCAGTTCTTC. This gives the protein CASSLPEGNEQFF. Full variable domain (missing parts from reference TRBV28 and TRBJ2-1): DVKVTQSSRYLVKRTGEKVFLECVQDMDHENMFWYRQDPGLGLRLIYFSYDVKMKEKGDIPEGYSVSREKKERFSLILESASTNQTSMYLCASSLPEGNEQFFGPGTRLTVL.

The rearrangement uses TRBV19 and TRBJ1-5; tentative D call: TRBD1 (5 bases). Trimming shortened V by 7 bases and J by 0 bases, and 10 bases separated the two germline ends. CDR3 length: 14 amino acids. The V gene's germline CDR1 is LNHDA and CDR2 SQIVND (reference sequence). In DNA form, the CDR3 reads TGTGCCAGTAATGGGCAGGGTAGCAATCAGCCCCAGCATTTT. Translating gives CASNGQGSNQPQHF.

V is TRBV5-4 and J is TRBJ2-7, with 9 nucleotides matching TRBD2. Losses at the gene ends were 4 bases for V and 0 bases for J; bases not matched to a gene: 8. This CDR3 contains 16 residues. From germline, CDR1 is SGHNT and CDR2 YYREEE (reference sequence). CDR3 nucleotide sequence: TGTGCCAGCAGCCCGTTAGCGGGAGTTAGCTCCTACGAGCAGTACTTC. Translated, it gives CASSPLAGVSSYEQYF.

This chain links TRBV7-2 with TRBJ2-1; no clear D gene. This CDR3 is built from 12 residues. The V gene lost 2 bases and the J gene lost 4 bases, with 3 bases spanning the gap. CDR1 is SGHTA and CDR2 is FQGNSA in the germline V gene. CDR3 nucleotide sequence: TGTGCCAGCAGCTTACCTTACAATGAGCAGTTCTTC. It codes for CASSLPYNEQFF.

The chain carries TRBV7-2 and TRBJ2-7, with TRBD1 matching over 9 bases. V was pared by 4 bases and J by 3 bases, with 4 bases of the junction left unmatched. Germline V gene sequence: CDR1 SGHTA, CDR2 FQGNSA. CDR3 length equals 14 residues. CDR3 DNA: TGTGCCAGCAGCTCCGGGACAGGGTACTACGAGCAGTACTTC. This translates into CASSSGTGYYEQYF.

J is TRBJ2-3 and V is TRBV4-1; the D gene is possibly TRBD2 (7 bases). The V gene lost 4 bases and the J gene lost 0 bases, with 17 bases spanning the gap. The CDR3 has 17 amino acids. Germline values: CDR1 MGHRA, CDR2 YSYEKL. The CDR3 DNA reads TGCGCCAGCAGCCTTTCCCCGGGGGGCCGAAGCACAGATACGCAGTATTTT. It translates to CASSLSPGGRSTDTQYF.

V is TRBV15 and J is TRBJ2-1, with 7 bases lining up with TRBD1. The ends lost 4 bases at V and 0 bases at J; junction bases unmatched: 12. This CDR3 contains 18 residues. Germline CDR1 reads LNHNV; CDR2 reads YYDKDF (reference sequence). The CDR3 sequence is CATSNNRGSRSSYNEQFF. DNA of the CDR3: TGTGCCACCAGCAATAACAGGGGATCCCGAAGCTCCTACAATGAGCAGTTCTTC.

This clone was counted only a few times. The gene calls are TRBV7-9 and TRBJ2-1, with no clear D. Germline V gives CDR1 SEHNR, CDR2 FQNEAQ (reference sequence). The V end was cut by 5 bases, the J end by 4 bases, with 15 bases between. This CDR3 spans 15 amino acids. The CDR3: CASSTVRRGYNEQFF. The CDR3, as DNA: TGTGCCAGCAGCACAGTTAGGCGAGGATACAATGAGCAGTTCTTC.

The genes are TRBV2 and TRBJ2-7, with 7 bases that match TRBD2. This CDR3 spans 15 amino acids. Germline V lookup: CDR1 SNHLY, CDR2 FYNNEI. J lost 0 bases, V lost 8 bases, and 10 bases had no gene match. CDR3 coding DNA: TGTGCCAGCGCCGAAGCGGGACGGCCCTCCTACGAGCAGTACTTC. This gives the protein CASAEAGRPSYEQYF.

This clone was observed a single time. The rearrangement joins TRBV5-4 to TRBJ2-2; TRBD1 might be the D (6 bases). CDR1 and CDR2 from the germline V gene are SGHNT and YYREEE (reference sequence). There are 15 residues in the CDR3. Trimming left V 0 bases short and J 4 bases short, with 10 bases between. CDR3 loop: CASSLVDSATGELFF. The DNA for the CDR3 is TGTGCCAGCAGCTTGGTGGACAGTGCCACCGGGGAGCTGTTTTTT.

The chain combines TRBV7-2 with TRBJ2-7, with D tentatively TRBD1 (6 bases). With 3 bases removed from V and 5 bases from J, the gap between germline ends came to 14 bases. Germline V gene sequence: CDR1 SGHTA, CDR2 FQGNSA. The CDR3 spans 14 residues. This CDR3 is CASSFTDRDNEQYF. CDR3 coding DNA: TGTGCCAGCAGCTTCACCGACCGGGACAACGAGCAGTACTTC.